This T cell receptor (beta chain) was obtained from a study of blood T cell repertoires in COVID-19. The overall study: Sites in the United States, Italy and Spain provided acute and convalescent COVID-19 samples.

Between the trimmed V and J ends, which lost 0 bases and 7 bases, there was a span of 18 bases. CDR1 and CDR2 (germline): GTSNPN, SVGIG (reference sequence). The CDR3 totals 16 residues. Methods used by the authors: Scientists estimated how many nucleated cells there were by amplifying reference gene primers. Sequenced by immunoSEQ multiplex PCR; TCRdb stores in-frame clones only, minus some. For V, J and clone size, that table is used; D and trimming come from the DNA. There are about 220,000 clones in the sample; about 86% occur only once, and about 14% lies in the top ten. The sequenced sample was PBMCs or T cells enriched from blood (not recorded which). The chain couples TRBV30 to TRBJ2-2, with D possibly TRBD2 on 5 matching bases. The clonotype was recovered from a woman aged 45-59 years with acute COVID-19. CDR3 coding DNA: TGTGCCTGGAGTGTTAAGTCGTCTAGCTTTGACGGGGAGCTGTTTTTT. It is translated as CAWSVKSSSFDGELFF.